This passage covers 25 T cell receptor beta chains from one sample sequenced in a study of blood T cell dynamics during melanoma immunotherapy. The data were produced by immunoSEQ multiplex PCR, yet TCRdb's version contains in-frame clones alone and is incomplete. The repertoire holds more than 11,000 clones, with about nine tenths as singletons. The time point denotes: pre-treatment baseline. Sequences were derived from blood, sampled from a patient treated with checkpoint blockade. The receptors were sampled from a human donor with melanoma.

J is TRBJ1-6 and V is TRBV13; 10 nucleotides match TRBD1. V shed 2 bases, J shed 10 bases, and the junction held 20 bases outside the gene matches. Germline V gene lookup returns CDR1 PRHDT and CDR2 FYEKMQ (reference sequence). This CDR3 has 20 residues. The CDR3 reads CASSLWSARDRGFVRSPLHF. Here the CDR3 DNA reads TGTGCCAGCAGCTTATGGTCGGCCAGGGACAGGGGTTTTGTGAGATCACCCCTCCACTTT.

The rearrangement uses TRBV6-1 and TRBJ1-5, with 10 bases fitting TRBD1. The junction had 3 bases not matched to a gene; V was cut back by 4 bases and J by 6 bases. The germline V gene encodes CDR1 MNHNS and CDR2 SASEGT. The CDR3 is 14 residues long. The CDR3 loop is CASSGQGAPQPQHF. The DNA of the CDR3 is TGTGCCAGCAGTGGACAGGGGGCGCCTCAGCCCCAGCATTTT.

V is TRBV9 and J is TRBJ1-1, with TRBD1 identical over 11 bases. The CDR3 contains 16 residues. The germline gives CDR1 SGDLS, CDR2 YYNGEE. V gave up 4 bases and J gave up 3 bases; unmatched junction bases: 8. The CDR3 DNA is TGTGCCAGCAGCCCTCGGGACAGGGGGGTTGACACTGAAGCTTTCTTT. Amino acid sequence: CASSPRDRGVDTEAFF.

This rearrangement joins TRBV6-1 to TRBJ1-2, with a tentative D call TRBD1 (5 bases). Germline CDR1 and CDR2: MNHNS and SASEGT. V was pared by 2 bases and J by 4 bases, with 8 bases between. The CDR3 is 13 amino acids. CDR3 in DNA: TGTGCCAGCAGTGAACGACAGACCTATGGCTACACCTTC. Its protein product is CASSERQTYGYTF.

CDR3 sequence: CASSGPGRTNTGELFF. CDR3 coding DNA: TGTGCCAGCAGTGGGCCGGGACGGACGAACACCGGGGAGCTGTTTTTT. V and J are TRBV6-6 and TRBJ2-2; D may be TRBD1 or TRBD2 (5 bases each). This CDR3 region has 16 residues. The germline CDR1 and CDR2 sequences are MNHNY and SVGAGI (reference sequence). V was clipped by 5 bases and J by 0 bases, with 13 bases between them.

For this clone: At one end, the junction sequence differs from germline, possibly due to a read error. This rearrangement joins TRBV6-5 to TRBJ2-7; 9 bases fit TRBD1. Germline lookup yields CDR1 MNHEY and CDR2 SVGAGI. The CDR3 is 14 amino acids. Here the CDR3 reads CASSFRDRAYEQYF. The DNA of the CDR3 is TGTGCCAGTAGTTTCCGGGACAGGGCCTACGAGCAGTACTTC.

The CDR3 region has the DNA TGTGCCAGCAGCCAAGCGCGGGCCCACACCATATATTTT. The encoded protein is CASSQARAHTIYF. V is TRBV14 and J is TRBJ1-3; no clear D gene. The CDR3 contains 13 residues. V was pared by 1 base and J by 8 bases, with 9 bases between. Germline CDR1 and CDR2: SGHDN and FVKESK.

This clone was seen a few times. The gene calls are TRBV5-1 and TRBJ1-5; maybe TRBD1 (5 bases). The CDR3 sequence is 14 residues long. V lost 0 bases to trimming and J lost 7 bases, with 11 bases between them. The germline V gene has CDR1 SGHRS and CDR2 YFSETQ. CDR3 protein: CASSLGQGGQPQHF. The CDR3, as DNA: TGCGCCAGCAGCTTGGGGCAGGGAGGGCAGCCCCAGCATTTT. Full variable domain (rest looked up from reference TRBV5-1 and TRBJ1-5): KAGVTQTPRYLIKTRGQQVTLSCSPISGHRSVSWYQQTPGQGLQFLFEYFSETQRNKGNFPGRFSGRQFSNSRSEMNVSTLELGDSALYLCASSLGQGGQPQHFGDGTRLSIL.

This clone showed up just once. Other DNA sequences in the same sample also yield this CDR3. This chain uses TRBV4-3 with TRBJ2-2, with 15 bases matching TRBD2. Germline V gene lookup returns CDR1 LGHNA and CDR2 YSLEER. There are 18 residues in the CDR3. V trimming: 4 bases; J trimming: 3 bases; junction bases outside the gene matches: 6. In DNA, the CDR3 is TGCGCCAGCAGCCCCGGACTAGCGGGGGGGCCAGACACCGGGGAGCTGTTTTTT. Translated, it gives CASSPGLAGGPDTGELFF.

This clone was seen a single time. This chain connects TRBV5-1 to TRBJ2-1; D possibly corresponds to TRBD1 (6 bases). The CDR3 is made up of 14 amino acids. In germline, CDR1 is SGHRS, CDR2 YFSETQ. The V and J ends lost 3 bases and 5 bases respectively, with 12 bases between them. The CDR3 reads CASSYGTQDNEQFF. DNA for the CDR3: TGCGCCAGCAGCTACGGGACACAAGACAATGAGCAGTTCTTC.

The CDR3 bases are TGTGCCAGCAGCCACGGGCCTTGGGGGAAGACCCAGTACTTC. Its translation: CASSHGPWGKTQYF. This chain links TRBV14 with TRBJ2-5; D is possibly TRBD1 or TRBD2 (5 bases each). V lost 3 bases to trimming and J lost 6 bases, with 14 bases between them. Germline V gives CDR1 SGHDN, CDR2 FVKESK. The CDR3 consists of 14 residues.

This chain joins TRBV19 and TRBJ2-2; either TRBD1 or TRBD2 may supply D (5 bases each). CDR3 length: 15 amino acids. V lost 1 base to trimming and J lost 6 bases, with 12 bases between them. Germline loops: CDR1 LNHDA, CDR2 SQIVND (reference sequence). The CDR3 loop reads CASSIGTRGAGELFF. DNA of the CDR3: TGTGCCAGTAGTATAGGAACGAGGGGAGCCGGGGAGCTGTTTTTT.

The rearrangement links TRBV19 to TRBJ2-1, with D uncertain. Trimming pared 5 bases from V and 0 bases from J, leaving 11 bases between. The CDR3 loop spans 15 amino acids. In germline, CDR1 is LNHDA, CDR2 SQIVND (reference sequence). The CDR3 sequence: CASSADGSSYNEQFF. Written as DNA, the CDR3 is TGTGCCAGTAGTGCCGACGGAAGCTCCTACAATGAGCAGTTCTTC.

This clone was seen a single time. The V and J genes are TRBV2 and TRBJ2-5; possibly TRBD1 or TRBD2 for D (6 bases each). The CDR3 contains 14 residues. The germline V and J ends were trimmed by 2 bases and 5 bases, with 12 bases remaining between them. CDR1 and CDR2 (germline): SNHLY, FYNNEI. In DNA form, the CDR3 reads TGTGCCAGCAGTGAACCGGGGGCGCGGGAGACCCAGTACTTC. Protein product: CASSEPGARETQYF.

The chain is built from TRBV7-2 and TRBJ2-5, with D hard to call. The CDR3 consists of 12 residues. Deletions cut 5 bases from V and 0 bases from J, with 4 bases between. CDR1 SGHTA and CDR2 FQGNSA come from the germline V gene. CDR3 sequence: CASSNYQETQYF. CDR3 DNA sequence: TGTGCCAGCAGCAATTACCAAGAGACCCAGTACTTC.

This chain joins TRBV7-2 and TRBJ1-6; TRBD1 might be the D (6 bases). This CDR3 has 18 residues. V was cut by 4 bases and J by 2 bases, with 18 bases left in between. In germline, CDR1 is SGHTA, CDR2 FQGNSA. The chain's CDR3 is CASSSRTGTLTYNSPLHF. The CDR3, as DNA: TGTGCCAGCAGCTCAAGGACCGGGACACTGACCTATAATTCACCCCTCCACTTT.

The chain combines TRBV5-1 with TRBJ2-7; no reliable D call. Trimming removed 0 bases from V and 4 bases from J, with 14 bases in between. Germline V gives CDR1 SGHRS, CDR2 YFSETQ. CDR3 length: 15 residues. The CDR3 sequence is CASSLDPGSAYEQYV. The CDR3 DNA follows: TGCGCCAGCAGCTTGGATCCAGGTAGTGCGTACGAGCAGTACGTC.

V and J are TRBV15 and TRBJ2-5, with 8 bases aligning to TRBD1. Trimming at V came to 3 bases and at J to 2 bases, leaving 5 bases not matched to a gene. Germline CDR1 and CDR2: LNHNV and YYDKDF (reference sequence). The CDR3 is 15 residues long. The CDR3 sequence: CATSSGQGGQETQYF. CDR3 DNA sequence: TGTGCCACCAGCAGCGGACAGGGCGGACAAGAGACCCAGTACTTC.

This clone has only a few counts. The CDR3 nucleotides are TGTGCCAGCAGTTTGGGGGGAAGGGATGAAAAACTGTTTTTT. Translation: CASSLGGRDEKLFF. The rearrangement links TRBV28 to TRBJ1-4; D is possibly TRBD1 (5 bases). CDR3 length: 14 residues. The V gene lost 3 bases and the J gene lost 6 bases, with 11 bases spanning the gap. Per the germline V gene, CDR1 is MDHEN and CDR2 is SYDVKM.

The rearrangement links TRBV5-6 to TRBJ1-4; 7 bases are a match to TRBD1. The CDR3 loop spans 16 amino acids. Trimming removed 7 bases from V and 8 bases from J; junction bases left unmatched: 17. Germline V gene sequence: CDR1 SGHDT, CDR2 YYEEEE. As DNA, the CDR3 is TGTGCCAGCGCCTGGCGGGACAGTCCGGGCCTCGAAAAACTGTTTTTT. It encodes CASAWRDSPGLEKLFF. Using reference TRBV5-6 and TRBJ1-4 for the parts outside the CDR3, the full variable domain is DAGVTQSPTHLIKTRGQQVTLRCSPKSGHDTVSWYQQALGQGPQFIFQYYEEEERQRGNFPDRFSGHQFPNYSSELNVNALLLGDSALYLCASAWRDSPGLEKLFFGSGTQLSVL.

The rearrangement links TRBV7-2 to TRBJ2-1; 9 positions match TRBD2. The V segment lost 2 bases and the J segment 7 bases; nucleotides outside the gene matches: 6. This CDR3 comprises 15 residues. Germline assignment: CDR1 SGHTA and CDR2 FQGNSA. The DNA of the CDR3 is TGTGCCAGCAGCTTAAGGCGGGGGGGCCTAAATGAGCAGTTCTTC. This translates into CASSLRRGGLNEQFF.

The genes are TRBV5-1 and TRBJ2-2; 9 nucleotides match TRBD2. This CDR3 is built from 17 residues. Germline loops: CDR1 SGHRS, CDR2 YFSETQ. The junction had 4 bases not matched to a gene; V was cut back by 1 base and J by 0 bases. DNA of the CDR3: TGCGCCAGCAGCTTGAATGCGGGGGGGCCGAACACCGGGGAGCTGTTTTTT. It specifies CASSLNAGGPNTGELFF.

The chain links TRBV5-1 to TRBJ2-3; D remains ambiguous. V gave up 0 bases and J gave up 11 bases, with 13 bases separating them. There are 13 residues in the CDR3. The V gene's germline CDR1 is SGHRS and CDR2 YFSETQ. CDR3 in DNA: TGCGCCAGCAGCTTGGAGGGCCTTTCCAGGCAGTATTTT. Protein product: CASSLEGLSRQYF.

The chain couples TRBV5-6 to TRBJ2-1; the D gene is possibly TRBD2 (7 bases). V was clipped by 4 bases and J by 6 bases, with 14 bases between them. Per germline, CDR1 SGHDT and CDR2 YYEEEE. CDR3 size: 14 residues. DNA for the CDR3: TGTGCCAGCAGCCGTCGGGGGGCCAGCAATGAGCAGTTCTTC. Protein sequence: CASSRRGASNEQFF.

The chain is built from TRBV6-5 and TRBJ1-5; no clear D gene. V lost 2 bases and J lost 5, with 7 bases in between. Germline-derived CDR1 and CDR2 are MNHEY and SVGAGI. CDR3 length equals 13 residues. Written as DNA, the CDR3 is TGTGCCAGCAGTTACGGACCCTATCAGCCCCAGCATTTT. Translation gives CASSYGPYQPQHF.